Listed below are T cell receptor beta chains from one sample, sequenced in a study of OX40 agonist ivuxolimab in advanced cancers. Profiled with immunoSEQ multiplex PCR; TCRdb holds only in-frame clones, not every one. Of 66,000 or so clones listed, about 90% are singletons. The sample was CD4+ or CD8+ T cells sorted from blood, taken in a trial of the OX40 agonist ivuxolimab. All receptors come from an adult with an advanced solid tumor such as melanoma, head and neck, liver or kidney cancer. Each CDR3 is given with its conserved first and last residue. A D gene is named only where the DNA matches it firmly. Part of the rows lack a size; the others show once, few, many or a class for expanded clones.

d_gene	abundance	v_gene	j_gene	CDR3nt	CDR3aa
NA	NA	TRBV30	TRBJ2-4	TGTGCCTGGAGTGACCCAAACATTCAGTACTTC	CAWSDPNIQYF
NA	NA	TRBV7-8	TRBJ1-4	TGTGCCAGCAGCTATACTCCCCCCGGGACGTGGCTTGAAAAACTGTTTTTT	CASSYTPPGTWLEKLFF
NA	NA	TRBV18	TRBJ1-6	TGTGCCAGCTCGCTTAACTCGCACGGCAATTCACCCCTCCACTTT	CASSLNSHGNSPLHF
NA	NA	TRBV9	TRBJ2-2	TGTGCCAGCAGCGTAGGCACCGGGGAGCTGTTTTTT	CASSVGTGELFF
TRBD2	NA	TRBV30	TRBJ2-7	TGTGCCTGGAGCTTAGCGGGGGGGTCCTACGAGCAGTACTTC	CAWSLAGGSYEQYF
NA	NA	TRBV7-3	TRBJ2-3	TGTGCCAGCAGCTTAATTGAAGGTCATGCGCAGTATTTT	CASSLIEGHAQYF
NA	few	TRBV19	TRBJ1-2	TGTGCCAGTAGTATTTGGCCGGGACCCCATGGCTACACCTTC	CASSIWPGPHGYTF
NA	NA	TRBV2	TRBJ1-3	TGTGCCAGCAGTGTGGGGCCAGCCGGCTCTGGAAACACCATATATTTT	CASSVGPAGSGNTIYF
NA	NA	TRBV27	TRBJ2-7	TGTGCCAGCAGTCCCTTCTCCTACGAGCAGTACTTC	CASSPFSYEQYF
NA	NA	TRBV4-3	TRBJ1-3	TGCGCCAGCAGCCAAGATCCGGGGTACGGAAACACCATATATTTT	CASSQDPGYGNTIYF
NA	NA	TRBV7-9	TRBJ2-5	TGTGCCAGCAGCCCCCCTAATCAGGAGGAGACCCAGTACTTC	CASSPPNQEETQYF
NA	NA	TRBV28	TRBJ1-2	TGTGCCAGCAGTTCCCTCGTGGATCTCGTCTTTTTGGGCTACACCTTC	CASSSLVDLVFLGYTF
NA	NA	TRBV28	TRBJ1-5	TGTGCCAGCAGTTTGGTCGGGGGTTTCCAGCCCCAGCATTTT	CASSLVGGFQPQHF
NA	few	TRBV11-2	TRBJ2-1	TGTGCCAGCAGCTTAGAACGTTTGAATGAGCAGTTCTTC	CASSLERLNEQFF
NA	NA	TRBV6-5	TRBJ1-5	TGTGCCAGCAAAGGAGGAGGTCCTCGGCAGCCCCAGCATTTT	CASKGGGPRQPQHF
NA	few	TRBV5-1	TRBJ2-7	TGCGCCAGCAGCGCCTCCTACGAGCAGTACTTC	CASSASYEQYF
NA	NA	TRBV30	TRBJ1-6	TGTGCCTGGAGGAGTGGGGCGTATAATTCACCCCTCCACTTT	CAWRSGAYNSPLHF
NA	NA	TRBV19	TRBJ1-1	TGTGCCAGTATGAGGGGCTACACTGAAGCTTTCTTT	CASMRGYTEAFF
NA	NA	TRBV6-5	TRBJ2-5	TGTGCCAGCACCTCCGAAGAGACCCAGTACTTC	CASTSEETQYF
TRBD1	once	TRBV28	TRBJ1-6	TGTGCCAGCAGCCGGGACAGCTATAATTCACCCCTCCACTTT	CASSRDSYNSPLHF
TRBD2	NA	TRBV27	TRBJ2-1	TGTGCCAGCAGTGTTACTAGCGGGAGCTCCTACAATGAGCAGTTCTTC	CASSVTSGSSYNEQFF
NA	NA	TRBV6-6	TRBJ2-7	TGTGCCAGCAGGGACCTGGGGGAGCAGTACTTC	CASRDLGEQYF
NA	NA	TRBV7-2	TRBJ1-1	TGTGCCAGCAGCTTCTGGACCGGGACTGAAGCTTTCTTT	CASSFWTGTEAFF
NA	NA	TRBV6-5	TRBJ2-2	TGTGCCAGCAGCTCCCAACAGCGGTACACCGGGGAGCTGTTTTTT	CASSSQQRYTGELFF
TRBD2	NA	TRBV9	TRBJ2-7	TGTGCCAGCAGCGCGCGACTAGCGGACTACGAGCAGTACTTC	CASSARLADYEQYF
TRBD2	NA	TRBV10-2	TRBJ2-1	TGCGCCAGCAGTGAGAGGCGGGGGGGCCTGGATGAGCAGTTCTTC	CASSERRGGLDEQFF
NA	NA	TRBV27	TRBJ1-1	TGTGCCAGCAGTTTCAGGGGTATGGGTGAAGCTTTCTTT	CASSFRGMGEAFF
NA	NA	TRBV6-6	TRBJ2-1	TGTGCCAGCAGTTTTAGCGATGGCTACAATGAGCAGTTCTTC	CASSFSDGYNEQFF
TRBD1	NA	TRBV12-5	TRBJ2-1	TGTGCTAGTGGTTTGGTGACAGGGGGTATTGAGCAGTTCTTC	CASGLVTGGIEQFF
NA	NA	TRBV6-1	TRBJ2-6	TGTGCCAGCAGTGAAGACAGCTCTGGGGCCAACGTCCTGACTTTC	CASSEDSSGANVLTF
NA	NA	TRBV6-4	TRBJ2-5	TGTGCCAGCAGTGGCGGGGTACCGGAGACCCAGTACTTC	CASSGGVPETQYF
NA	NA	TRBV7-2	TRBJ2-5	TGTGCCAGCAGCCCCACAGGTTGGCAAGAGACCCAGTACTTC	CASSPTGWQETQYF
NA	NA	TRBV4-1	TRBJ2-3	TGCGCCAGCAGCCAGGGACTTCGCACAGATACGCAGTATTTT	CASSQGLRTDTQYF
NA	NA	TRBV6-5	TRBJ2-5	TGTGCCAGCCATGACCCGCCCGAGACCCAGTACTTC	CASHDPPETQYF
NA	NA	TRBV9	TRBJ2-3	TGTGCCAGCAGCGAGGGGGCAGATACGCAGTATTTT	CASSEGADTQYF
TRBD2	NA	TRBV6-5	TRBJ2-1	TGTGCCAGCACCTCGACTAGCGGTGAGCAGTTCTTC	CASTSTSGEQFF
NA	once	TRBV4-3	TRBJ2-7	TGCGCCAGCAGCCAAGATGGGCTGCTGACCTACGAGCAGTACTTC	CASSQDGLLTYEQYF
NA	NA	TRBV9	TRBJ2-1	TGTGCCAGCAGCGTGGGCGCCTACAATGAGCAGTTCTTC	CASSVGAYNEQFF
NA	NA	TRBV11-1	TRBJ2-1	TGTGCCAGCAGCCTATCCCCGGGCAGCTCCTACAATGAGCAGTTCTTC	CASSLSPGSSYNEQFF
NA	NA	TRBV11-3	TRBJ1-1	TGTGCCAGCGCAGTGGGGGGGAACACTGAAGCTTTCTTT	CASAVGGNTEAFF
NA	NA	TRBV27	TRBJ2-1	TGTGCCAGCAGTTTAGTATATGGGTACAATGAGCAGTTCTTC	CASSLVYGYNEQFF
NA	NA	TRBV6-5	TRBJ1-6	TGTGCCAGCATTGGGAGGGTGGTACATAATTCACCCCTCCACTTT	CASIGRVVHNSPLHF
TRBD2	NA	TRBV12-5	TRBJ2-4	TGTGCTAGTGGTTTGGGCCCCCGGGGGGATAGTATCATTCAGTACTTC	CASGLGPRGDSIIQYF
NA	NA	TRBV19	TRBJ2-1	TGTGCCAGTAGTGTACAGAGATGGAATGAGCAGTTCTTC	CASSVQRWNEQFF
NA	NA	TRBV28	TRBJ2-7	TGTGCCAGCAGTCCCCCACTACAGGGTAGCTCCTACGAGCAGTACTTC	CASSPPLQGSSYEQYF
NA	once	TRBV28	TRBJ1-1	TGTGCCAGCAGTTTCAGACCAGGGTACACTGAAGCTTTCTTT	CASSFRPGYTEAFF
NA	NA	TRBV4-3	TRBJ2-1	TGCGCCAGCAGCCCATTCGCGGGGCCCTACAATGAGCAGTTCTTC	CASSPFAGPYNEQFF
NA	NA	TRBV25-1	TRBJ1-5	TGTGCCAGCAGCGCGACGGACGTCCAGCCCCAGCATTTT	CASSATDVQPQHF
NA	NA	TRBV9	TRBJ2-5	TGTGCCAGCAGCCTAGAGGGAGGGACCCAGTACTTC	CASSLEGGTQYF